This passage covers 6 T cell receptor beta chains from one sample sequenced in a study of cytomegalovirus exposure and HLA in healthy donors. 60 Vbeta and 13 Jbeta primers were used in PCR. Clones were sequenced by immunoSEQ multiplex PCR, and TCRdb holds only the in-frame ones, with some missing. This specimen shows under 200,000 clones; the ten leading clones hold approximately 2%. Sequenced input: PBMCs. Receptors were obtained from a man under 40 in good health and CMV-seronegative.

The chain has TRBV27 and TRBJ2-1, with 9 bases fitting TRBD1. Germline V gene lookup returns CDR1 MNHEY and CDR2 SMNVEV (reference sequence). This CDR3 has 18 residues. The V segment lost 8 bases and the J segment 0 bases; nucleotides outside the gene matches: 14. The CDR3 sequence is CASHPGQGHLSSYNEQFF. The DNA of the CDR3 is TGTGCCAGCCACCCGGGACAGGGTCATTTGAGCTCCTACAATGAGCAGTTCTTC.

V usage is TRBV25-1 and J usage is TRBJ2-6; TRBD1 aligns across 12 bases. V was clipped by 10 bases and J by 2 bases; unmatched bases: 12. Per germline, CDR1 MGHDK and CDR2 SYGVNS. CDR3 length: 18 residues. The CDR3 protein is CATSGTGGIHTGANVLTF. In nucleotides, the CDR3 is TGTGCCACCTCCGGGACAGGGGGCATTCATACTGGGGCCAACGTCCTGACTTTC.

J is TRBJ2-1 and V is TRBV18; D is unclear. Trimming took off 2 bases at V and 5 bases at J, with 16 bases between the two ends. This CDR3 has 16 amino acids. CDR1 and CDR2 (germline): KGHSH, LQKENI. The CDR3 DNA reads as TGTGCCAGCTCACCAAAGTTGCCTACGCGTGACAATGAGCAGTTCTTC. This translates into CASSPKLPTRDNEQFF.

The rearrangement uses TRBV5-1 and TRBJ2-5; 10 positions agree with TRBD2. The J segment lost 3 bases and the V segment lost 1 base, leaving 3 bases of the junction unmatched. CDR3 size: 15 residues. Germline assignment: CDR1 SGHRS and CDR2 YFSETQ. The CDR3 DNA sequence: TGCGCCAGCAGCTTGTCTCTAGCGGGAGAAGAGACCCAGTACTTC. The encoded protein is CASSLSLAGEETQYF.

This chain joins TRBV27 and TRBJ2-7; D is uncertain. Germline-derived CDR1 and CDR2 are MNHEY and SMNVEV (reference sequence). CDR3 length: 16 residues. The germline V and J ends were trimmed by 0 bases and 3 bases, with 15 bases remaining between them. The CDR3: CASSLSVGSGFYEQYF. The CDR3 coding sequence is TGTGCCAGCAGTTTATCGGTGGGTTCGGGTTTCTACGAGCAGTACTTC.

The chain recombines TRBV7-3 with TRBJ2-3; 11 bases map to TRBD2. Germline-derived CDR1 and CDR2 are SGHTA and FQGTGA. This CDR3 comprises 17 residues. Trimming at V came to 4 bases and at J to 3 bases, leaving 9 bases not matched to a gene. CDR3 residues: CASSSLTSGEFTDTQYF. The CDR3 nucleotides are TGTGCCAGCAGCTCCCTGACTAGCGGGGAATTTACAGATACGCAGTATTTT.